The sequence of this T cell receptor beta chain was determined in a study of patients and donors after allogeneic stem cell transplantation. One entry per CDR3 protein, called by TCRdb with MiXCR from the RT-PCR reads. The sample holds about 90,000 distinct CDR3 sequences, about 44% seen once. Germline values: CDR1 MNHEY, CDR2 SVGAGI. V shed 1 base, J shed 8 bases, and the junction held 8 bases outside the gene matches. The CDR3 covers 16 residues. Sequenced material: blood, either unsorted or a sorted T cell fraction (not recorded which). The V gene is TRBV6-5, the J gene TRBJ1-4, with 9 bases fitting TRBD1. The sequence came from a human donor who was either an allogeneic HSCT recipient or a stem cell or donor lymphocyte infusion donor (not recorded which). It is not recorded whose cells these are; they may come from a transplant donor. The CDR3 region has the DNA TGTGCCAGCAGTTACTTAGGGACAGGGAGAGACGAAAAACTGTTTTTT. This gives the protein CASSYLGTGRDEKLFF.